Sequencing of this T cell receptor (beta chain) was carried out in a study of CD8 T cells in ankylosing spondylitis. This clonotype was counted at least ten times. What it binds is unknown. In making TCR beta libraries, quantitative 5'-RACE with molecular barcodes was used. MiXCR, run by TCRdb on the 5' RACE reads, gives a single entry per CDR3 protein. The data contain 250,000 to 400,000 distinct CDR3 sequences, around 10% of them singletons. Findings of the study overall: Clones linked to disease were reported to show significant enrichment in matched ankylosing spondylitis synovial fluid. Disease-linked clones bore a CD8+ phenotype and were relatively rare in peripheral blood.

The trim removed 7 bases at V and 11 bases at J, leaving 11 bases unmatched. The CDR3 spans 13 residues. The origin of this receptor is a female donor with ankylosing spondylitis or in good health (not recorded which). This chain joins TRBV12-3 or TRBV12-4 and TRBJ1-1, with 9 bases aligning to TRBD1. The specimen was blood, either unsorted or a sorted T cell fraction (not recorded which). This CDR3 reads CASNPGQGTSAFF. DNA of the CDR3: TGTGCCAGCAACCCTGGACAGGGGACCTCCGCTTTCTTT.